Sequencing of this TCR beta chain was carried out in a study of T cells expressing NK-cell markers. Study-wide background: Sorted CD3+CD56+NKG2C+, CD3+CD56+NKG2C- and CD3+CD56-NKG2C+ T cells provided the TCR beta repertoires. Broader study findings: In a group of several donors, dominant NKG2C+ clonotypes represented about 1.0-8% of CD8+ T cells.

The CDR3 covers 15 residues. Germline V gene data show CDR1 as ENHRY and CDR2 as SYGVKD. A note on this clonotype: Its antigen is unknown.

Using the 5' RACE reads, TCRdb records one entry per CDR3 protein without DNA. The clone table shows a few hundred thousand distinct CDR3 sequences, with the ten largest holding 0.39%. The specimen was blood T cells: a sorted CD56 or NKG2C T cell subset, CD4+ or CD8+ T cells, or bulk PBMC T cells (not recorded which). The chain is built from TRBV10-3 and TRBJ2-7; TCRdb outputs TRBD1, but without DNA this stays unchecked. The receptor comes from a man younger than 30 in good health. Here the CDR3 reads CAISETGTGGYEQYF.